The rows below give T cell receptor beta chains drawn from one sample of a study of Graves' ophthalmopathy and Graves' hyperthyroidism. TCRdb reanalysed the multiplex PCR reads using MiXCR and keeps one entry per CDR3 protein. This sample has around 51,000 distinct CDR3 sequences, with 50% found just once. The sample was peripheral blood. All receptors come from an adult man with Graves' ophthalmopathy. CDR3s include the opening cysteine and the closing phenylalanine or tryptophan. D genes are given only for firm matches. Size is stated for part of the rows, as once, few or many counts, or as a class when the clone is expanded.

CASSQGLADYNGQFF TGTGCCAGCAGCCAAGGACTAGCGGACTACAATGGGCAGTTCTTC TRBD2 - TRBJ2-1 TRBV12-5
CSAKRLAGLSYNEQFF TGCAGTGCTAAGAGACTAGCGGGATTATCCTACAATGAGCAGTTCTTC TRBD2 once TRBJ2-1 TRBV20-1
CVSSQTGGATGEQFF TGTGTCAGCAGCCAGACAGGGGGCGCAACGGGGGAGCAGTTCTTC TRBD1 - TRBJ2-1 TRBV11-3
CSARVGDYEQYF TGCAGTGCTAGAGTAGGCGACTACGAGCAGTACTTC - - TRBJ2-7 TRBV20-1
CSASSVGSGIEQFF TGCAGTGCCAGCAGCGTAGGCTCAGGGATTGAGCAGTTCTTC - - TRBJ2-1 TRBV20-1
CASSFNQPQHF TGTGCCAGCAGTTTTAACCAGCCCCAGCATTTT - many TRBJ1-5 TRBV12-3/TRBV12-4
CASSEAPRVGQETQYF TGTGCCAGCAGTGAAGCCCCTAGGGTAGGGCAAGAGACCCAGTACTTC - - TRBJ2-5 TRBV2
CASSGFGNEKLFF TGTGCCAGCAGTGGATTCGGCAATGAAAAACTGTTTTTT - - TRBJ1-4 TRBV25-1
CASSFGGTGANVLTF TGTGCCAGCAGCTTTGGCGGAACTGGGGCCAACGTCCTGACTTTC - many TRBJ2-6 TRBV11-2
CSATSATGGTDTQYF TGCAGTGCTACAAGCGCGACGGGAGGGACAGATACGCAGTATTTT TRBD2 - TRBJ2-3 TRBV20-1
CASSLDLGEQYF TGTGCCAGCAGCTTAGATCTGGGAGAGCAGTACTTC - - TRBJ2-7 TRBV11-2
CSAPGTIGTDTQYF TGCAGTGCTCCTGGGACTATAGGCACAGATACGCAGTATTTT TRBD2 - TRBJ2-3 TRBV20-1
CASSGQGLVNEQFF TGCGCCAGCAGCGGACAGGGTTTGGTCAATGAGCAGTTCTTC TRBD1 - TRBJ2-1 TRBV5-1
CASSVATWGPYNEQFF TGTGCCAGCAGCGTAGCTACGTGGGGCCCCTACAATGAGCAGTTCTTC - many TRBJ2-1 TRBV9
CASSTSIGGYEQYF TGTGCCAGTAGTACCTCCATTGGAGGGTACGAGCAGTACTTC - - TRBJ2-7 TRBV19
CASSSRDSSQETQYF TGTGCCAGCAGCTCGCGGGACAGTTCCCAAGAGACCCAGTACTTC - - TRBJ2-5 TRBV13
CASSLAPGLSDEQYF TGCGCCAGCAGCTTGGCCCCGGGTTTGTCTGACGAGCAGTACTTC - - TRBJ2-7 TRBV5-5
CASRPFDRVETQYF TGCGCCAGCAGGCCCTTCGACAGGGTAGAGACCCAGTACTTC TRBD1 - TRBJ2-5 TRBV10-1
CVSSPGQRARGTQYF TGTGTCAGTAGTCCGGGACAGAGGGCGAGGGGTACGCAGTATTTT TRBD1 - TRBJ2-3 TRBV19
CSASRAGMNEQFF TGCAGTGCTTCCCGAGCAGGGATGAATGAGCAGTTCTTC - medium-sized TRBJ2-1 TRBV20-1
CASSPSRYRDTEAFF TGTGCCAGCAGCCCAAGTCGTTACCGGGACACTGAAGCTTTCTTT - - TRBJ1-1 TRBV7-9
CASSLGAGGGTYDEQFF TGTGCCAGCAGCTTGGGGGCGGGAGGGGGGACCTACGATGAGCAGTTCTTC TRBD2 - TRBJ2-1 TRBV2
CASSEQQLSAIYF TGTGCCAGCAGTGAGCAGCAGCTATCCGCCATATATTTT - many TRBJ1-3 TRBV6-1
CASSSGSGADTQYF TGTGCCAGCAGTTCCGGTTCCGGGGCAGATACGCAGTATTTT - many TRBJ2-3 TRBV2
CASSPTGTFTDTQYF TGTGCCAGCAGCCCCACCGGGACCTTCACAGATACGCAGTATTTT - - TRBJ2-3 TRBV7-3
CASSLTDSYNEQFF TGTGCCAGCAGCTTGACGGATTCCTACAATGAGCAGTTCTTC - many TRBJ2-1 TRBV5-6
CASSEAAGQPYEQYF TGTGCCAGCAGTGAAGCAGCGGGACAGCCCTACGAGCAGTACTTC - - TRBJ2-7 TRBV6-1
CASSLGISPLHF TGTGCCAGCAGCTTAGGGATCTCACCCCTCCACTTT - many TRBJ1-6 TRBV7-9
CASSRTSSGQYF TGTGCCAGCAGCCGGACTAGTTCGGGGCAGTACTTC TRBD2 - TRBJ2-7 TRBV7-2
CASSQDYTF TGCGCCAGCAGCCAAGACTACACCTTC - - TRBJ1-2 TRBV4-1
CSASGTGSRATYGYTF TGCAGTGCTTCCGGGACAGGGTCGAGAGCCACTTATGGCTACACCTTC TRBD1 many TRBJ1-2 TRBV20-1
CATSAGPRNLRLAGGFTHTQYF TGTGCCACCAGTGCTGGACCCAGGAACCTCAGGCTAGCGGGAGGGTTCACGCATACGCAGTATTTT TRBD2 - TRBJ2-3 TRBV24-1
CASSSDRGSGGYTF TGCGCCAGCAGCTCCGACAGGGGATCAGGAGGCTACACCTTC TRBD1 once TRBJ1-2 TRBV7-8
CASSLDRSYEQYF TGTGCCAGCAGCTTAGACAGATCCTACGAGCAGTACTTC - - TRBJ2-7 TRBV7-2
CASSFGTGLSYEQYF TGTGCCAGCAGCTTCGGGACAGGACTCTCCTACGAGCAGTACTTC TRBD1 - TRBJ2-7 TRBV5-6
CASSYGNRRGTEAFF TGTGCCAGCAGTTACGGGAATAGAAGAGGCACTGAAGCTTTCTTT - - TRBJ1-1 TRBV6-6
CSLETGGSCNEQFF TGCAGCTTAGAGACAGGGGGCTCCTGCAATGAGCAGTTCTTC TRBD1 - TRBJ2-1 TRBV29-1
CSASSLSDLYEQYF TGCAGTGCCAGCAGTCTCTCGGACCTCTACGAGCAGTACTTC - - TRBJ2-7 TRBV20-1
CASKTGNQPQHF TGTGCCAGTAAGACAGGGAATCAGCCCCAGCATTTT TRBD1 - TRBJ1-5 TRBV19
CASSLQSPLHF TGTGCCAGCAGTTTACAATCACCCCTCCACTTT - medium-sized TRBJ1-6 TRBV7-9
CASRDRSNQPQHF TGTGCCAGCAGAGACAGAAGCAATCAGCCCCAGCATTTT - medium-sized TRBJ1-5 TRBV2
CATSEALAGEFDTQYF TGTGCCACCAGTGAAGCCCTAGCGGGAGAGTTCGATACGCAGTATTTT TRBD2 few TRBJ2-3 TRBV24-1
CASSLGQGWTDTQYF TGTGCCAGCAGTTTGGGGCAGGGTTGGACAGATACGCAGTATTTT - many TRBJ2-3 TRBV12-3/TRBV12-4
CASSSQGWSNQPQHF TGCGCCAGCAGCTCACAGGGTTGGAGCAATCAGCCCCAGCATTTT - - TRBJ1-5 TRBV5-1
CSGLAGDSEQYF TGCAGTGGCCTAGCGGGAGACAGCGAGCAGTACTTC TRBD2 few TRBJ2-7 TRBV20-1
CASSLGSGTETDTQYF TGTGCCAGCAGCTTAGGTTCCGGGACAGAAACAGATACGCAGTATTTT TRBD1 - TRBJ2-3 TRBV7-6
CASSGGGVGNEKLFF TGTGCCAGCAGTGGCGGGGGAGTGGGTAATGAAAAACTGTTTTTT - many TRBJ1-4 TRBV28
CASSEGAGSTDTQYF TGTGCCAGCAGTGAAGGAGCGGGTAGCACAGATACGCAGTATTTT - few TRBJ2-3 TRBV2
CTPKNTGVKGYTF TGCACCCCGAAAAATACAGGCGTGAAGGGCTACACCTTC - many TRBJ1-2 TRBV20-1
CSATTGTDYEQYF TGCAGCGCCACAACCGGGACAGACTACGAGCAGTACTTC TRBD1 few TRBJ2-7 TRBV29-1
CASSRYSGSSYNEQFF TGTGCCAGCAGTAGATATAGTGGGAGCTCCTACAATGAGCAGTTCTTC - many TRBJ2-1 TRBV12-3/TRBV12-4
CASSQVTGPQNNEQFF TGTGCCAGCAGCCAAGTCACAGGGCCCCAAAACAATGAGCAGTTCTTC - many TRBJ2-1 TRBV14
CASSLTSGLETQYF TGCGCCAGCAGCTTGACTAGCGGGCTGGAGACCCAGTACTTC TRBD2 - TRBJ2-5 TRBV5-1
CASSLAGTETQYF TGTGCCAGCAGCTTAGCCGGAACGGAGACCCAGTACTTC - many TRBJ2-5 TRBV7-9
CSARGHTSGYYEQYF TGCAGTGCTAGAGGTCATACTAGCGGATACTACGAGCAGTACTTC TRBD2 once TRBJ2-7 TRBV20-1